This TCR beta chain was profiled in a study of PD-1 blockade in mismatch repair-deficient tumors. Study as a whole: Patients had more than ten mismatch repair-deficient cancer types, all previously treated and progressing.

PCR or immunohistochemistry showed mismatch repair deficiency in every enrolled patient. TCRs were sequenced from a few patients responding to pembrolizumab. Generated by immunoSEQ multiplex PCR, the TCRdb table keeps only in-frame clones and is missing some. The data hold tens of thousands of clones, with roughly 80% observed a single time. Study-level points and caveats: Rapid post-treatment expansion, then contraction, generally preceding radiologic response, marked tumor-resident clones.

The V gene's germline CDR1 is MNHNS and CDR2 SASEGT. The CDR3 extends over 16 amino acids. Trimming removed 4 bases at V and 4 bases at J, with 18 bases between. A remark on this clone: The antigen is not known.

This receptor was taken from an adult with mismatch repair-deficient cancer. This sample comprised peripheral blood, obtained 12 weeks after starting pembrolizumab. The V call is TRBV6-1, the J call TRBJ2-3; D may be TRBD1 or TRBD2 (5 bases each). The CDR3 DNA reads TGTGCCAGCAGTGCCACGGGACGAGGGGTGGCAGATACGCAGTATTTT. It specifies CASSATGRGVADTQYF.